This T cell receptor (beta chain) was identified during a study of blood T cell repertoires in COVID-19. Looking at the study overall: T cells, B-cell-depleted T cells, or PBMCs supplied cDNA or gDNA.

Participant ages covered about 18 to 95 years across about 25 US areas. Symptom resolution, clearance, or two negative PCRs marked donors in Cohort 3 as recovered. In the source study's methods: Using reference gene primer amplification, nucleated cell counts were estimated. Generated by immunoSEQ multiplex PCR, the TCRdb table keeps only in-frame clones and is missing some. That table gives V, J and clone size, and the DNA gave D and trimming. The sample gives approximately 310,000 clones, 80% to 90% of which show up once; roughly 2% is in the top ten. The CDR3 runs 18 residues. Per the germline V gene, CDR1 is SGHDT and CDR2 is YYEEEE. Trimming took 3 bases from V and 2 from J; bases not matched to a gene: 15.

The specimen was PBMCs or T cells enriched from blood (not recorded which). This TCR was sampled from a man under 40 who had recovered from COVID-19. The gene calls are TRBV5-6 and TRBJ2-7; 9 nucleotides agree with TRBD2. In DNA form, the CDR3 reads TGTGCCAGCAGCTCCCCGGGACTAGCAGCCGTAAGAGCCTACGAGCAGTACTTC. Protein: CASSSPGLAAVRAYEQYF.